This T cell receptor beta chain was observed in a study of Graves' ophthalmopathy and Graves' hyperthyroidism. Amplified material comprised TCR beta CDR3 regions derived from RNA transcripts. RT-PCR was first run with HTBI primers, then multiplex PCR in a second round. TCRdb re-analysed the multiplex PCR reads in MiXCR, keeping a single row per CDR3 protein. This sample has a few hundred thousand distinct CDR3 sequences; under 45% occur once, and the top ten carry roughly 4.5%. Newly diagnosed, the hyperthyroidism patients had under 2 months' duration and were aged 18 to 65. As diagnostic evidence, clinical symptoms, serum thyroxine, TRAb, thyroid ultrasound and orbital computed tomography were relied upon. The sample holds many counts of this clonotype. CDR1 and CDR2 (germline): SEHNR, FQNEAQ (reference sequence). Trimming took 4 bases from V and 6 from J; bases not matched to a gene: 14. The CDR3 contains 16 residues.

The chain links TRBV7-9 to TRBJ2-7; 8 bases line up with TRBD2. The specimen was peripheral blood or thyroid tissue (not recorded which). The clonotype was recovered from an adult man with Graves' hyperthyroidism. CDR3 region: CASSSPGLAEPSEQYF. DNA for the CDR3: TGTGCCAGCAGCTCCCCTGGACTAGCCGAACCTTCCGAGCAGTACTTC.